Listed below are T cell receptor beta chains from one sample, sequenced in a study of blood T cell repertoires in COVID-19. Produced via immunoSEQ multiplex PCR; TCRdb's table is partial and in-frame only. The data show under 20,000 clones, with over 80% seen just once and 8% to 10% held by the top ten. The sequenced material came from peripheral blood. The source is a human donor in a cohort sampled during active COVID-19. The donor label of this sample is uncertain. CDR3s include the opening cysteine and the closing phenylalanine or tryptophan. The D gene is left open where the match is weak. A row's size may be missing; if present it is once, few, many or a size class.

d_call,clone_size,j_call,v_call,cdr3_nt,cdr3_aa
-,-,TRBJ2-3,TRBV7-2,TGTGCCAGCAGCCGCCGACAGGAAACAGATACGCAGTATTTT,CASSRRQETDTQYF
TRBD1,-,TRBJ2-7,TRBV11-3,TGTGCCAGCAGCTCGAGACAGGGTTGGTACGAGCAGTACTTC,CASSSRQGWYEQYF
TRBD1,-,TRBJ1-1,TRBV11-2,TGTGCCAGCAGCCGCGACAGGGGGGGAACTGAAGCTTTCTTT,CASSRDRGGTEAFF
TRBD1,-,TRBJ1-1,TRBV6-5,TGTGCCAGCAATGGACAGGGGAAACCTGAAGCTTTCTTT,CASNGQGKPEAFF
TRBD2,-,TRBJ2-1,TRBV7-9,TGTGCCAGCAGCCCGGGACTAGCGTTCAGCCCGGAGCAGTTCTTC,CASSPGLAFSPEQFF
-,-,TRBJ1-1,TRBV15,TGTGCCACCAGCAGAGATAGTATGGGGGGGACTGAAGCTTTCTTT,CATSRDSMGGTEAFF
TRBD1,-,TRBJ2-2,TRBV18,TGTGCCAGCTCACCTTCACAGGGGCTTGGCACCGGGGAGCTGTTTTTT,CASSPSQGLGTGELFF
-,-,TRBJ2-3,TRBV27,TGTGCCAGCAGTTTAGACAGAAGCACAGATACGCAGTATTTT,CASSLDRSTDTQYF
TRBD2,medium-sized,TRBJ2-7,TRBV5-6,TGTGCCAGCAGTCTCGTCCTAGCGGGCGAGCAGTACTTC,CASSLVLAGEQYF
-,-,TRBJ1-4,TRBV6-5,TGTGCCAGCAGTCCGCGACAGGCCTACGTTGAAAAACTGTTTTTT,CASSPRQAYVEKLFF
TRBD1,-,TRBJ1-1,TRBV29-1,TGCAGCTCCGGACAGGGACCTGAAGCTTTCTTT,CSSGQGPEAFF
TRBD1,-,TRBJ1-3,TRBV28,TGTGCCAGCAGTCGGACAGGGGTCGCCTCTGGAAACACCATATATTTT,CASSRTGVASGNTIYF
TRBD1,-,TRBJ2-7,TRBV27,TGTGCCAGCAGCCCAGGGACAGGGGTCTTATACGAGCAGTACTTC,CASSPGTGVLYEQYF
-,-,TRBJ1-2,TRBV9,TGTGCCAGCAGCGTCTCCCGGAGCAACTATGGCTACACCTTC,CASSVSRSNYGYTF
-,-,TRBJ2-3,TRBV5-1,TGCGCCAGCAGCTTGACAGCCACAGATACGCAGTATTTT,CASSLTATDTQYF
TRBD1,-,TRBJ2-1,TRBV6-6,TGTGCCAGCAGTACTCCGACAGGGTCCTACAATGAGCAGTTCTTC,CASSTPTGSYNEQFF
-,-,TRBJ2-5,TRBV15,TGTGCCACCAGCAGAGATCGTGGAGGGGCGGCAGGAGAGACCCAGTACTTC,CATSRDRGGAAGETQYF